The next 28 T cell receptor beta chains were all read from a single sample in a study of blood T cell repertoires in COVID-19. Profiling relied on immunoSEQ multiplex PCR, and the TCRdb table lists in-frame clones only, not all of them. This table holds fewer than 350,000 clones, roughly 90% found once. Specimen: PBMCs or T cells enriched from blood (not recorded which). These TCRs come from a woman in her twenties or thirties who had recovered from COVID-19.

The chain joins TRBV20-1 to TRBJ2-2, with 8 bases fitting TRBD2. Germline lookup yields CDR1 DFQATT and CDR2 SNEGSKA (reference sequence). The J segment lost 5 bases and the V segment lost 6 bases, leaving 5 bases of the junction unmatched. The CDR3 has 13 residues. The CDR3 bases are TGCAGTGCCAGTAGCGGGGTAACCGGGGAGCTGTTTTTT. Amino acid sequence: CSASSGVTGELFF.

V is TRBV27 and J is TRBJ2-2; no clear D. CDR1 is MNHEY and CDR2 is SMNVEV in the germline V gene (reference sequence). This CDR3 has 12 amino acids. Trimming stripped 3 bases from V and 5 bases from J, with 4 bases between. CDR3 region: CASSFTTGELFF. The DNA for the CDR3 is TGTGCCAGCAGTTTTACAACCGGGGAGCTGTTTTTT.

CDR3 in DNA: TGTGCCAGCAGCACCCTGGCGGGGGAAGTCGCAGATACGCAGTATTTT. Protein sequence: CASSTLAGEVADTQYF. J is TRBJ2-3 and V is TRBV6-2 or TRBV6-3; TRBD2 matches at 7 bases. Germline CDR1 MNHEY, CDR2 SVGEGT. The CDR3 totals 16 residues. J was trimmed by 4 bases and V by 6 bases; bases with no gene match: 13.

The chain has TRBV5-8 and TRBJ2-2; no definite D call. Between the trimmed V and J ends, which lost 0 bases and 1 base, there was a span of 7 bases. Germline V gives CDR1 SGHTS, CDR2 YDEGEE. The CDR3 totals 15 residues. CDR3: CASSLVQLNTGELFF. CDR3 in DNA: TGTGCCAGCAGCTTGGTGCAGTTGAACACCGGGGAGCTGTTTTTT.

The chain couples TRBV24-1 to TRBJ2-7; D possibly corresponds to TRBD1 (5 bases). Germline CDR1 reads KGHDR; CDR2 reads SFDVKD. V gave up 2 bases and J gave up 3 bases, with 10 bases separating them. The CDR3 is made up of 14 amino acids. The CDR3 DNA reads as TGTGCCACCAGTGATTCTGCTCAGGGCTACGAGCAGTACTTC. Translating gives CATSDSAQGYEQYF.

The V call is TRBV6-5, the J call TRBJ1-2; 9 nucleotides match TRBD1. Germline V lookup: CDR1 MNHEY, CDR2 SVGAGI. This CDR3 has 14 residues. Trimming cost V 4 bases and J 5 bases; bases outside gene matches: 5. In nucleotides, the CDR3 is TGTGCCAGCAGTTTCTCCGGGACAGGGTATGGCTACACCTTC. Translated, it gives CASSFSGTGYGYTF.

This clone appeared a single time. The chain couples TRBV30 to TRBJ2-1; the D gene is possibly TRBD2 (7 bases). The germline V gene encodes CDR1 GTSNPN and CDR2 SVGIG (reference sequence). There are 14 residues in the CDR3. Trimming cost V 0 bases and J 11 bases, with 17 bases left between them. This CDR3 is CAWSVPGGREKQFF. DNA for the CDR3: TGTGCCTGGAGTGTCCCCGGGGGGCGGGAGAAGCAGTTCTTC.

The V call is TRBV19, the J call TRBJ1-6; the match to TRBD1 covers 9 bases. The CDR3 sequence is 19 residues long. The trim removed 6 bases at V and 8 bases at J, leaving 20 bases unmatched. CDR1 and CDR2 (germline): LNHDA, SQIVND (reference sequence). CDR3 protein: CASRSPGQGFPRWDSPLHF. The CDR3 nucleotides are TGTGCCAGTAGGAGCCCGGGACAGGGTTTTCCTCGCTGGGATTCACCCCTCCACTTT.

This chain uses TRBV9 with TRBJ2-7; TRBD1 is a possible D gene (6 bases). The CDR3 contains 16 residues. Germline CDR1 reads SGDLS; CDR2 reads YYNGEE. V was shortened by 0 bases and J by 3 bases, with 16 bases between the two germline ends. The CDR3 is CASSVGAGDPHYEQYF. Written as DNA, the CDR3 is TGTGCCAGCAGCGTAGGGGCAGGGGATCCCCACTACGAGCAGTACTTC.

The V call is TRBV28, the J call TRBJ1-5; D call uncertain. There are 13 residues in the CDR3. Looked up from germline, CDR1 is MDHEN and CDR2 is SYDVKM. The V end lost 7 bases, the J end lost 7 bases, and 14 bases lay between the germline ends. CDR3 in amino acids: CASTYAVRQPQHF. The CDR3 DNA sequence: TGTGCCAGCACTTACGCCGTGAGACAGCCCCAGCATTTT.

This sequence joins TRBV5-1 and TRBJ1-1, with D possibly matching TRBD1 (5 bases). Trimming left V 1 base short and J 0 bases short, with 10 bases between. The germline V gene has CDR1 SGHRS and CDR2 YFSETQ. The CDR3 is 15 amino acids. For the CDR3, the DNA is TGCGCCAGCAGCTTGTCGGGGGATCTGAACACTGAAGCTTTCTTT. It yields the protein CASSLSGDLNTEAFF.

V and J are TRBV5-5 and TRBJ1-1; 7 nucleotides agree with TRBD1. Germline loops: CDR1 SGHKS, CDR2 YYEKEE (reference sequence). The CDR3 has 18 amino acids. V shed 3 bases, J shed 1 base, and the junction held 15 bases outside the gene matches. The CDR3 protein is CASSSTSLKTGENTEAFF. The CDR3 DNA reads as TGTGCCAGCAGCTCGACATCTCTTAAAACAGGGGAGAACACTGAAGCTTTCTTT. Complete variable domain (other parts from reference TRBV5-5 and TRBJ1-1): DAGVTQSPTHLIKTRGQQVTLRCSPISGHKSVSWYQQVLGQGPQFIFQYYEKEERGRGNFPDRFSARQFPNYSSELNVNALLLGDSALYLCASSSTSLKTGENTEAFFGQGTRLTVV.

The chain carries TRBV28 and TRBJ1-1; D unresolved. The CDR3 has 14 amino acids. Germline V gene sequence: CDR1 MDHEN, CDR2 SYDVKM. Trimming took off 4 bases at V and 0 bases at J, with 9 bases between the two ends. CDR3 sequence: CASSWPQMNTEAFF. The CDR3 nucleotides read TGTGCCAGCAGTTGGCCCCAGATGAACACTGAAGCTTTCTTT.

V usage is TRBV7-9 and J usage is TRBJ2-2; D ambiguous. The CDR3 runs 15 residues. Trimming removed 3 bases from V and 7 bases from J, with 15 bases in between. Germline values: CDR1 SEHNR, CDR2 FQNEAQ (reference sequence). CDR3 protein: CASSFLGFSIGELFF. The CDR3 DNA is TGTGCCAGCAGCTTCCTCGGGTTTAGTATCGGGGAGCTGTTTTTT.

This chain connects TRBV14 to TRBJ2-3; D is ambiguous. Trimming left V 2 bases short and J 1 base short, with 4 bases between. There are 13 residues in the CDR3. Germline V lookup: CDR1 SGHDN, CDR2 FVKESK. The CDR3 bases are TGTGCCAGCAGCCAACGGGGCACAGATACGCAGTATTTT. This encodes CASSQRGTDTQYF.

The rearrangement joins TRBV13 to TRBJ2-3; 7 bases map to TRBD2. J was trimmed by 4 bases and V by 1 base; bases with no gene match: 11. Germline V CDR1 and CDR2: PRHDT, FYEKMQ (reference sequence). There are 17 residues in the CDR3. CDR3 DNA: TGTGCCAGCAGCTTAGAGGATTGGGGAGGGTGGGCAGATACGCAGTATTTT. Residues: CASSLEDWGGWADTQYF.

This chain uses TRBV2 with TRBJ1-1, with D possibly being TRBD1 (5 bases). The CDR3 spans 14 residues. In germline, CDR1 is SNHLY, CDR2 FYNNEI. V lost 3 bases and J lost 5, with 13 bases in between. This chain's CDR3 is CASSDYRPRTEAFF. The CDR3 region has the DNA TGTGCCAGCAGTGACTACAGGCCCCGGACTGAAGCTTTCTTT.

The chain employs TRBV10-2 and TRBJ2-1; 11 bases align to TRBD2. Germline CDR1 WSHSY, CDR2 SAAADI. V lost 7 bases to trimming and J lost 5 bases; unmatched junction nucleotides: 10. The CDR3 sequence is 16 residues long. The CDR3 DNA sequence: TGCGCCAGCATAACTAGCGGGAGTGGGGCCCACAATGAGCAGTTCTTC. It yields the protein CASITSGSGAHNEQFF.

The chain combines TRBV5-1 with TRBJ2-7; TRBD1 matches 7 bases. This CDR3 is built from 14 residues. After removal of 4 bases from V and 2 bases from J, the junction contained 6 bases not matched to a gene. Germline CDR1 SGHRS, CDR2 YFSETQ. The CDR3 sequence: CASSGTVRAYEQYF. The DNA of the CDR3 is TGCGCCAGCAGCGGGACAGTTCGGGCCTACGAGCAGTACTTC.

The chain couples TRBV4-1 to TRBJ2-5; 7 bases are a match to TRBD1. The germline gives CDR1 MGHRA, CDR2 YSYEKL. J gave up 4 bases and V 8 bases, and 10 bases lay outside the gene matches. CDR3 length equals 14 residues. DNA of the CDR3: TGCGCCAGCCGAGACCGGAGACAGGGAGAGACCCAGTACTTC. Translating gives CASRDRRQGETQYF.

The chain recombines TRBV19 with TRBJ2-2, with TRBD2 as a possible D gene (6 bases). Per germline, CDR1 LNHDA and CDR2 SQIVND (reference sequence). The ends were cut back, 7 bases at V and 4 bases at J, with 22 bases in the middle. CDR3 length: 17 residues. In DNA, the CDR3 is TGTGCCAGTACCGTCATGGGGACTTCCTCGGTCACCGGGGAGCTGTTTTTT. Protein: CASTVMGTSSVTGELFF. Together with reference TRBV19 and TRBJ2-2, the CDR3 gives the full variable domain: DGGITQSPKYLFRKEGQNVTLSCEQNLNHDAMYWYRQDPGQGLRLIYYSQIVNDFQKGDIAEGYSVSREKKESFPLTVTSAQKNPTAFYLCASTVMGTSSVTGELFFGEGSRLTVL.

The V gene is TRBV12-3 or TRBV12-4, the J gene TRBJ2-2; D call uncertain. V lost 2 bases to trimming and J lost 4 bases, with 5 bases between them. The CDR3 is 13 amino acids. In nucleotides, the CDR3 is TGTGCCAGCAGTTTACTCGGCACCGGGGAGCTGTTTTTT. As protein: CASSLLGTGELFF.

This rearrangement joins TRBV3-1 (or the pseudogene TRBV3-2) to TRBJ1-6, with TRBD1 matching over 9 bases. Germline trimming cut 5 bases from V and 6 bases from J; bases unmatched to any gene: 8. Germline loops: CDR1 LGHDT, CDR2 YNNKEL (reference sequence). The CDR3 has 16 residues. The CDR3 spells CASSNWDRVGNSPLHF. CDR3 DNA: TGTGCCAGCAGCAACTGGGACAGGGTTGGTAATTCACCCCTCCACTTT.

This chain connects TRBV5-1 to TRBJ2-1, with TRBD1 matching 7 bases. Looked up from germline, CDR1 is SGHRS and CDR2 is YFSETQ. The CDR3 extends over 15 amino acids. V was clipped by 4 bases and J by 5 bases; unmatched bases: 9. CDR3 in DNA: TGCGCCAGCAGCACCCAATTCGGACAGGACAATGAGCAGTTCTTC. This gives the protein CASSTQFGQDNEQFF. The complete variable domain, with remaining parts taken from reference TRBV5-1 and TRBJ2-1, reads KAGVTQTPRYLIKTRGQQVTLSCSPISGHRSVSWYQQTPGQGLQFLFEYFSETQRNKGNFPGRFSGRQFSNSRSEMNVSTLELGDSALYLCASSTQFGQDNEQFFGPGTRLTVL.

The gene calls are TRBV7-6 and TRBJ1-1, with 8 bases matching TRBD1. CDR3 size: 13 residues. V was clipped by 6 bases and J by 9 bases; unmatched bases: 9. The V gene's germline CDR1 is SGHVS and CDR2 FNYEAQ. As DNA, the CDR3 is TGTGCCAGCAGTTCTGCCAGGGGGCAAAAAGCTTTCTTT. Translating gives CASSSARGQKAFF.

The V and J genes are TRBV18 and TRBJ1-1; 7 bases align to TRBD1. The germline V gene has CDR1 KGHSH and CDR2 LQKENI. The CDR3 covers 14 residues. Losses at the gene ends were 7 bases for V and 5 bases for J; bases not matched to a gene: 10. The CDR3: CASLQSGGKTEAFF. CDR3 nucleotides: TGTGCCAGCTTGCAATCAGGGGGGAAGACTGAAGCTTTCTTT.

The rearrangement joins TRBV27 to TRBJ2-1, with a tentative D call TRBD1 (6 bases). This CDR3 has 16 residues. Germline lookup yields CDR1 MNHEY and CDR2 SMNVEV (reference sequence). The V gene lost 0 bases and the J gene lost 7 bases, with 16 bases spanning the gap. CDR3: CASSLSYRDSSNEQFF. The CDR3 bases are TGTGCCAGCAGTTTATCTTACAGGGATAGTTCAAATGAGCAGTTCTTC.

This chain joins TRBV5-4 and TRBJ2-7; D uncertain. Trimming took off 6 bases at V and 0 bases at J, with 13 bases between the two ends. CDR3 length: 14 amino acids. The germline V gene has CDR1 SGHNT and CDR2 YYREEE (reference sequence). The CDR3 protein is CASIQQKSSYEQYF. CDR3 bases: TGTGCCAGCATACAGCAGAAAAGCTCCTACGAGCAGTACTTC. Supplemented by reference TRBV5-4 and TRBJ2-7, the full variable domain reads ETGVTQSPTHLIKTRGQQVTLRCSSQSGHNTVSWYQQALGQGPQFIFQYYREEENGRGNFPPRFSGLQFPNYSSELNVNALELDDSALYLCASIQQKSSYEQYFGPGTRLTVT.